This T cell receptor (beta chain) was identified in a study of cytomegalovirus exposure and HLA in healthy donors. Study-level findings and limits: Diagnosis of cytomegalovirus status made by the classifier reportedly showed high specificity and sensitivity.

Of note for this clone: What it binds is not known.

Clones were read by immunoSEQ multiplex PCR, and TCRdb kept only the in-frame ones, dropping some. The sample has tens of thousands of clones, 92% seen once. V was shortened by 3 bases and J by 0 bases, with 12 bases between the two germline ends. The germline CDR1 and CDR2 sequences are SGHNT and YYREEE (reference sequence). The CDR3 is made up of 16 amino acids. This sequence originates from a woman aged 18-35 years in good health and CMV-seronegative. The J gene is TRBJ2-2, the V gene TRBV5-4; possible D gene TRBD1, 6 bases. The sample consisted of PBMCs. The CDR3 DNA reads TGTGCCAGCAGCTCATTGGACAGTACGAACACCGGGGAGCTGTTTTTT. This codes for CASSSLDSTNTGELFF.